Each of the 8 T cell receptor beta chains below was sequenced from the same sample in a study of PD-1 blockade in classical Hodgkin lymphoma. All patients relapsed after autologous stem cell transplantation, and brentuximab vedotin exposure varied. Only in-frame clones appear in the TCRdb table, and some are missing; sequencing was by immunoSEQ multiplex PCR. Of under 75,000 clones listed, approximately 90% are singletons. The sequenced sample was peripheral blood mononuclear cells (PBMCs), obtained before the second cycle of nivolumab. The receptors were sampled from a human donor with classical Hodgkin lymphoma.

The rearrangement links TRBV5-6 to TRBJ2-5, with 10 bases aligning to TRBD1. Germline-derived CDR1 and CDR2 are SGHDT and YYEEEE. The CDR3 is made up of 15 amino acids. V lost 0 bases to trimming and J lost 5 bases; unmatched junction nucleotides: 4. The CDR3 here is CASSLGTGGYETQYF. Here the CDR3 DNA reads TGTGCCAGCAGCTTGGGGACAGGGGGGTATGAGACCCAGTACTTC.

V gene TRBV9 combines with J gene TRBJ2-7, with D possibly being TRBD2 (6 bases). The CDR3 runs 14 residues. Germline loops: CDR1 SGDLS, CDR2 YYNGEE. V was cut by 2 bases and J by 2 bases, with 11 bases left in between. The CDR3 nucleotides read TGTGCCAGCAGCGTGGGCGGGAATACCTACGAGCAGTACTTC. Residues: CASSVGGNTYEQYF.

The chain's CDR3 is CASSLNQAYGYTF. In DNA form, the CDR3 reads TGTGCCAGCAGCTTAAATCAGGCCTATGGCTACACCTTC. The genes are TRBV7-9 and TRBJ1-2; D is unresolved. Germline assignment: CDR1 SEHNR and CDR2 FQNEAQ (reference sequence). The V and J ends lost 2 bases and 4 bases respectively, with 8 bases between them. The CDR3 runs 13 residues.

The rearrangement links TRBV7-9 to TRBJ2-1; D unclear. The CDR3 totals 13 residues. V lost 3 bases and J lost 8, with 11 bases in between. Per the germline V gene, CDR1 is SEHNR and CDR2 is FQNEAQ (reference sequence). DNA for the CDR3: TGTGCCAGCAGCTTCGGACGATCGGATGAGCAGTTCTTC. It yields the protein CASSFGRSDEQFF.

This chain connects TRBV7-6 to TRBJ1-6; perhaps TRBD1 as D (5 bases). Per the germline V gene, CDR1 is SGHVS and CDR2 is FNYEAQ. Trimming cost V 6 bases and J 8 bases, with 17 bases left between them. CDR3 size: 15 residues. CDR3 bases: TGTGCCAGCAGTTCTGACCGGGACGGTCATTCACCCCTCCACTTT. It encodes CASSSDRDGHSPLHF.

This chain connects TRBV30 to TRBJ2-7; D gene uncertain. Looked up from germline, CDR1 is GTSNPN and CDR2 is SVGIG (reference sequence). This CDR3 contains 12 residues. The V end lost 0 bases, the J end lost 3 bases, and 6 bases lay between the germline ends. The CDR3 sequence is CAWSVNLYEQYF. CDR3 DNA sequence: TGTGCCTGGAGTGTGAACCTCTACGAGCAGTACTTC.

This rearrangement joins TRBV19 to TRBJ1-3, with 9 bases aligning to TRBD1. The CDR3 is made up of 15 amino acids. After removal of 10 bases from V and 4 bases from J, the junction contained 11 bases not matched to a gene. Germline V gene lookup returns CDR1 LNHDA and CDR2 SQIVND (reference sequence). The CDR3 spells CATTPQGAPGNTIYF. The CDR3 DNA reads as TGTGCCACAACGCCACAGGGGGCTCCAGGAAACACCATATATTTT.

The V gene is TRBV5-1, the J gene TRBJ1-5; perhaps TRBD1 as D (5 bases). The CDR3 length is 15 residues. V lost 4 bases and J lost 6, with 17 bases in between. CDR1 is SGHRS and CDR2 is YFSETQ in the germline V gene. The CDR3 bases are TGCGCCAGCAGCCCGGGGGAAGGCGGGGGTCAGCCCCAGCATTTT. Its protein product is CASSPGEGGGQPQHF.